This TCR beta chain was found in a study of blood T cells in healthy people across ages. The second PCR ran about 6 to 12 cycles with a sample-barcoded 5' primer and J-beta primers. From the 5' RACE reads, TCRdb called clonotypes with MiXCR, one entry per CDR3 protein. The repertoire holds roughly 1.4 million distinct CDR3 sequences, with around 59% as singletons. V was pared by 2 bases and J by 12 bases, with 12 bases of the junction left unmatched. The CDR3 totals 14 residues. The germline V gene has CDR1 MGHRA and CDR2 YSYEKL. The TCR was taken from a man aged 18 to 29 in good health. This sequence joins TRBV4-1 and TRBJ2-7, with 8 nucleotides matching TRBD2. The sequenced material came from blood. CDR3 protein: CASSQNAIGTSLYF. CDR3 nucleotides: TGCGCCAGCAGCCAAAACGCAATCGGGACTAGTCTGTACTTC.